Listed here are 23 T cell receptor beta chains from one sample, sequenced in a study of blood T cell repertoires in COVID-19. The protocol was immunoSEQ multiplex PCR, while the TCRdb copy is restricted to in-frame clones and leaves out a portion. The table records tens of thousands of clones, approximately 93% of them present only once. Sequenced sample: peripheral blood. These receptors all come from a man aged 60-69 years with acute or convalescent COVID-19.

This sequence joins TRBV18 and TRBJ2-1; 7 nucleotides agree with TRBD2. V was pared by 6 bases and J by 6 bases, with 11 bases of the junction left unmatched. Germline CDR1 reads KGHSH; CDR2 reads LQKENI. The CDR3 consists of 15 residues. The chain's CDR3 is CASSPTGLAANEQFF. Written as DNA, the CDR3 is TGTGCCAGCTCCCCAACAGGCCTAGCGGCCAATGAGCAGTTCTTC.

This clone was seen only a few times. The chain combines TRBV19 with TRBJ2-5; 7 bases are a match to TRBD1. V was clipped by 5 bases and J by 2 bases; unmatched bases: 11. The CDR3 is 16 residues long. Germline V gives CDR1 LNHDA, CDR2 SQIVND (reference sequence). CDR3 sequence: CASSSLHRGTQETQYF. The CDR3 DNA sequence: TGTGCCAGTAGTTCACTTCACAGGGGAACGCAAGAGACCCAGTACTTC. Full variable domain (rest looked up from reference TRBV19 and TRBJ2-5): DGGITQSPKYLFRKEGQNVTLSCEQNLNHDAMYWYRQDPGQGLRLIYYSQIVNDFQKGDIAEGYSVSREKKESFPLTVTSAQKNPTAFYLCASSSLHRGTQETQYFGPGTRLLVL.

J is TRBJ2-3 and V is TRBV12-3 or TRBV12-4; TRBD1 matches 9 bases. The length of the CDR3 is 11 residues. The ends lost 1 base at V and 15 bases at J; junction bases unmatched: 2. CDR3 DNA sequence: TGTGCCAGCAGTTTAGGACAGGGGGTCTATTTT. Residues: CASSLGQGVYF.

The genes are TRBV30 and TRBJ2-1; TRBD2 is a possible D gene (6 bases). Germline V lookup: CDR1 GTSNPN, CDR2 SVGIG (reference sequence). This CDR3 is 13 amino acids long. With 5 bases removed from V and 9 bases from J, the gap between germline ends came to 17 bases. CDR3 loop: CAWEDQVGGEQFF. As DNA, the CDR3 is TGTGCCTGGGAGGACCAGGTCGGGGGTGAGCAGTTCTTC.

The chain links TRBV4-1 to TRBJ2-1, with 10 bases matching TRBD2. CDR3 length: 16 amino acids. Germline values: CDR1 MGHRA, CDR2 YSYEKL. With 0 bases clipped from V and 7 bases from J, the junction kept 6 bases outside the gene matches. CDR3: CASSQEATAGGNEQFF. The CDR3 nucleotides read TGCGCCAGCAGCCAAGAAGCCACAGCGGGAGGGAATGAGCAGTTCTTC.

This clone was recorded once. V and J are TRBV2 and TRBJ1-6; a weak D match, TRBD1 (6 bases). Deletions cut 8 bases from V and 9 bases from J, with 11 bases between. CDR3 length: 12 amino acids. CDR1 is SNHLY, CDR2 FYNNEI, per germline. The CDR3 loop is CASRQDGSPLHF. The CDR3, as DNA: TGTGCCAGCCGACAGGATGGTTCACCCCTCCACTTT.

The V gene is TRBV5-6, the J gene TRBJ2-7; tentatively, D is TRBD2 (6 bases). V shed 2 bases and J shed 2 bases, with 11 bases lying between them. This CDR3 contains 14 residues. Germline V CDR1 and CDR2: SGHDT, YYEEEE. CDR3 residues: CASSLGGRPYEQYF. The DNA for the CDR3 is TGTGCCAGCAGCTTAGGAGGGAGACCCTACGAGCAGTACTTC.

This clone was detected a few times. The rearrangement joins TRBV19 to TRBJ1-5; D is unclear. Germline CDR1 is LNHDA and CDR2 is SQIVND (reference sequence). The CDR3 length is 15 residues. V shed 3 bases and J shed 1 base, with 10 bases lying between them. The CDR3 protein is CASSIGEGSNQPQHF. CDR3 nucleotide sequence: TGTGCCAGTAGTATCGGGGAGGGAAGCAATCAGCCCCAGCATTTT.

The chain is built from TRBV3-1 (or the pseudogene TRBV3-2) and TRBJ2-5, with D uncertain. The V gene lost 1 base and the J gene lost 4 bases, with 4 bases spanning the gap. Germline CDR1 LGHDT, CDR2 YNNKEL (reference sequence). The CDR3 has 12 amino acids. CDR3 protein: CASSQGRETQYF. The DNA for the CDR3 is TGTGCCAGCAGCCAAGGTAGAGAGACCCAGTACTTC.

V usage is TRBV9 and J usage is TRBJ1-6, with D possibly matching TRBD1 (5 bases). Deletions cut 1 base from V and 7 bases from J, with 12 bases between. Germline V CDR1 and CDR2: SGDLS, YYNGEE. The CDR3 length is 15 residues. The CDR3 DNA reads TGTGCCAGCAGCGTATCGACAGCCCGCAATTCACCCCTCCACTTT. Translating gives CASSVSTARNSPLHF.

The CDR3 is CASSQGPTGGGYEQYF. CDR3 nucleotide sequence: TGCGCCAGCAGCCAAGGACCCACAGGGGGCGGGTACGAGCAGTACTTC. V and J are TRBV4-1 and TRBJ2-7, with 9 bases identical to TRBD1. Germline V gene sequence: CDR1 MGHRA, CDR2 YSYEKL. CDR3 length: 16 residues. The V segment lost 1 base and the J segment 4 bases; nucleotides outside the gene matches: 8.

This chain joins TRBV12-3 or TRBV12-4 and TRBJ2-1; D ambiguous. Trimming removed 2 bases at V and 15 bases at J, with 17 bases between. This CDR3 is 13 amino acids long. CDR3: CASSLRADGATFF. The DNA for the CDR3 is TGTGCCAGCAGTTTAAGAGCTGACGGAGCGACGTTCTTC.

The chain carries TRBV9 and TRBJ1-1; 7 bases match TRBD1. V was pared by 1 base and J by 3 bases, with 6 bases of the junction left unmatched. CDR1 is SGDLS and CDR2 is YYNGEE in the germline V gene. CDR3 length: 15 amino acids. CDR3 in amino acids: CASSVSPGTDTEAFF. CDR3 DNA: TGTGCCAGCAGCGTATCCCCCGGGACAGACACTGAAGCTTTCTTT.

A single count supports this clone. The CDR3 loop reads CASSPTGLLMRKLFF. DNA for the CDR3: TGTGCCAGCAGTCCTACAGGGCTTCTAATGAGGAAACTGTTTTTT. The chain links TRBV6-5 to TRBJ1-4, with D possibly matching TRBD1 (6 bases). Trimming stripped 5 bases from V and 11 bases from J, with 21 bases between. Per germline, CDR1 MNHEY and CDR2 SVGAGI. This CDR3 is 15 amino acids long.

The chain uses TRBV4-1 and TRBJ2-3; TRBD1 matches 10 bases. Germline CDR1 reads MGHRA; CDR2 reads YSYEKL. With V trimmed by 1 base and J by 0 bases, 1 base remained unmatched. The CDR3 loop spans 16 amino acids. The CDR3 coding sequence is TGCGCCAGCAGCCAAGGGGACAGGGGAAGCACAGATACGCAGTATTTT. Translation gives CASSQGDRGSTDTQYF.

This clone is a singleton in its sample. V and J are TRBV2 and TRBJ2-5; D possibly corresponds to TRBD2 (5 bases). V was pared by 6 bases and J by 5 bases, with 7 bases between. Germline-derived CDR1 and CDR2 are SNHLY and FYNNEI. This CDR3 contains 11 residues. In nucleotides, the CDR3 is TGTGCCAGCAGGGGAGAGGAGACCCAGTACTTC. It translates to CASRGEETQYF.

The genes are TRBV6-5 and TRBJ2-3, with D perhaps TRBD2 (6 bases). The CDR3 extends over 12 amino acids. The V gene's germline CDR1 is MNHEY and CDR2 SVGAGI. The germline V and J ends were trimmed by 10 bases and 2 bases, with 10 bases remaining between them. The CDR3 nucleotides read TGTGCCACCCCGGGAGCCACAGATACGCAGTATTTT. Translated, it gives CATPGATDTQYF.

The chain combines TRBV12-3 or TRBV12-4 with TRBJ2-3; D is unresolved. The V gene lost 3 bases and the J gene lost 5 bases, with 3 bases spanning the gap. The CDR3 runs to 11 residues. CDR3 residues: CASSFLDTQYF. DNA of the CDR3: TGTGCCAGCAGTTTCTTAGATACGCAGTATTTT.

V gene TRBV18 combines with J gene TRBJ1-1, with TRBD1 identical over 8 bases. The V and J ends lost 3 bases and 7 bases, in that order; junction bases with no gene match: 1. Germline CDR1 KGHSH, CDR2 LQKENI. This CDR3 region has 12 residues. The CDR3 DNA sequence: TGTGCCAGCTCACCGGACAGGGATGAAGCTTTCTTT. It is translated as CASSPDRDEAFF.

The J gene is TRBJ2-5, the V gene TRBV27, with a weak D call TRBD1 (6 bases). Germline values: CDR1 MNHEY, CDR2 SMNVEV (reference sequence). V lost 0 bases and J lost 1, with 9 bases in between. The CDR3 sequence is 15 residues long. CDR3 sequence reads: CASSLSWGLQETQYF. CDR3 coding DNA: TGTGCCAGCAGTTTATCGTGGGGGCTCCAAGAGACCCAGTACTTC.

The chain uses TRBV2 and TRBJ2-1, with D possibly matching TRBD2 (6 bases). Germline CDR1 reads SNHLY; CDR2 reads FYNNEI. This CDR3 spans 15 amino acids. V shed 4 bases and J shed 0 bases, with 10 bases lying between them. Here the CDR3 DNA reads TGTGCCAGCAGTGCCGGGACTCTCTCCTACAATGAGCAGTTCTTC. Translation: CASSAGTLSYNEQFF.

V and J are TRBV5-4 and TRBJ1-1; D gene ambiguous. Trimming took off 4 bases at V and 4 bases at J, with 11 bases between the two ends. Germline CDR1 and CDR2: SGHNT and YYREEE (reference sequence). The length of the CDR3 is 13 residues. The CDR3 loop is CASSRGAFTEAFF. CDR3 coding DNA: TGTGCCAGCAGCCGAGGTGCGTTCACTGAAGCTTTCTTT.

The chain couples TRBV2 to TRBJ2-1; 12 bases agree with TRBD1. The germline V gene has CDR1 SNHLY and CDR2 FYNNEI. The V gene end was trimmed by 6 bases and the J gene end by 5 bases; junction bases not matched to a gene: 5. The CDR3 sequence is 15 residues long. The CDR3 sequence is CASRPGQGANNEQFF. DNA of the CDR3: TGTGCCAGCAGACCGGGACAGGGGGCGAACAATGAGCAGTTCTTC.